This T cell receptor beta chain was profiled in a study of blood T cells in healthy people across ages. Study outcomes and limitations: In the absence of known donor CMV status, changes in expanded clonotypes were possibly confounded.

A J-beta primer mix and a sample-barcoded 5' primer were used in a second PCR of roughly 6 to 11 cycles. TCRdb re-called the 5' RACE reads with MiXCR, one entry per CDR3 protein. The table includes approximately 830,000 distinct CDR3 sequences, about 62% detected once. As concerns this clonotype: Its antigen is unidentified. This may stem from a read error, because a much larger clone lies one nucleotide away.

CDR3 length equals 14 residues. CDR1 and CDR2 (germline): DFQATT, SNEGSKA (reference sequence). The V and J genes are TRBV20-1 and TRBJ2-3; TRBD1 is a possible D gene (6 bases). The clonotype comes from a man under 40 in good health. Sequencing input: blood. The CDR3 region is CGPTAVGATDTQYF. The DNA for the CDR3 is TGCGGTCCTACCGCAGTGGGGGCCACAGATACGCAGTATTTT.